The 26 T cell receptor beta chains below all came from one sample that was sequenced in a study of vaccination and CD4 T cells after COVID-19 (dated by TCRdb to the early 2020s). Per the publication, the treatment or condition label means: roughly 10-day PBMC culture with coronavirus spike peptide pools or control peptides (ViraFEST assay). The library came from PCR. These reads were obtained on an Illumina iSeq 100. DNA from cultured CD4+ T cells was subjected to TCR sequencing with the Oncomine TCR Beta short-read assay at the Johns Hopkins FTIC core. The public reads were reprocessed in TCRdb via fastp at Q25 and MiXCR, keeping in-frame beta chains. Rows merge per CDR3 protein into single entries with the most common DNA and genes. The sample table lists roughly 3,800 distinct CDR3 sequences, approximately 18% of them with a count of one. Together, the top ten hold approximately 30% of the sample.

These receptors' targets are unknown. Specimen: CD4+ T cells from blood, cultured in vitro. The receptors come from a human donor who had recovered from COVID-19.

V gene TRBV5-1 combines with J gene TRBJ1-2; D is ambiguous. Between the trimmed V and J ends, which lost 0 bases and 4 bases, there was a span of 16 bases. In germline, CDR1 is SGHRS, CDR2 YFSETQ. This CDR3 comprises 16 residues. CDR3 protein: CASSLDSAKLAYGYTF. In DNA form, the CDR3 reads TGCGCCAGCAGCTTGGATTCGGCTAAATTAGCCTATGGCTACACCTTC.

This clonotype has just a few counts. This rearrangement joins TRBV12-3 or TRBV12-4 to TRBJ2-3; D may be TRBD1 or TRBD2 (6 bases each). The CDR3 loop spans 14 amino acids. Trimming stripped 3 bases from V and 5 bases from J, with 12 bases between. CDR3 residues: CASSFSGGEDTQYF. CDR3 bases: TGTGCCAGCAGTTTCTCCGGGGGCGAAGATACGCAGTATTTT.

The V and J genes are TRBV2 and TRBJ1-5, with D unresolved. CDR1 and CDR2 from the germline V gene are SNHLY and FYNNEI. The CDR3 is 14 amino acids. Deletions cut 3 bases from V and 0 bases from J, with 6 bases between. The CDR3 region is CASSDVLSNQPQHF. CDR3 DNA: TGTGCCAGCAGTGACGTCCTTAGCAATCAGCCCCAGCATTTT.

This clonotype was seen a handful of times. This rearrangement joins TRBV5-1 to TRBJ1-6; 9 nucleotides line up with TRBD1. The CDR3 covers 19 residues. V shed 2 bases, J shed 6 bases, and the junction held 15 bases outside the gene matches. CDR1 is SGHRS and CDR2 is YFSETQ in the germline V gene. The CDR3 region has the DNA TGCGCCAGCAGCTTTAATTTTTTGGGGATGACAGGGGGTAATTCACCCCTCCACTTT. This encodes CASSFNFLGMTGGNSPLHF.

This clonotype is deemed medium-sized. V gene TRBV15 combines with J gene TRBJ1-1, with D possibly matching TRBD1 (5 bases). The CDR3 is 14 amino acids. The V and J ends lost 0 bases and 4 bases respectively, with 9 bases between them. Looked up from germline, CDR1 is LNHNV and CDR2 is YYDKDF (reference sequence). The CDR3 loop is CATSRDRRGTEAFF. CDR3 in DNA: TGTGCCACCAGCAGAGATAGGAGGGGCACTGAAGCTTTCTTT.

This rearrangement joins TRBV3-1 to TRBJ2-7; a weak D match, TRBD1 (6 bases). Germline CDR1 LGHDT, CDR2 YNNKEL (reference sequence). Trimming removed 4 bases at V and 3 bases at J, with 13 bases between. The CDR3 runs 14 residues. CDR3 sequence (DNA): TGTGCCAGCAGCCGACAACAGGGAAACTACGAGCAGTACTTC. It encodes CASSRQQGNYEQYF.

The V and J genes are TRBV18 and TRBJ2-1; tentative D call: TRBD2 (7 bases). The CDR3 length is 15 residues. CDR1 and CDR2 (germline): KGHSH, LQKENI. V was cut by 2 bases and J by 8 bases, with 16 bases left in between. The CDR3 loop reads CASSPTGGAGDEQFF. In nucleotides, the CDR3 is TGTGCCAGCTCACCAACGGGGGGCGCCGGGGATGAGCAGTTCTTC. Full variable domain (remainder filled in from reference TRBV18 and TRBJ2-1): NAGVMQNPRHLVRRRGQEARLRCSPMKGHSHVYWYRQLPEEGLKFMVYLQKENIIDESGMPKERFSAEFPKEGPSILRIQQVVRGDSAAYFCASSPTGGAGDEQFFGPGTRLTVL.

The genes are TRBV12-3 or TRBV12-4 and TRBJ2-5; D unresolved. Trimming stripped 6 bases from V and 5 bases from J, with 13 bases between. The CDR3 is 13 amino acids. The CDR3 protein is CASSLRPRETQYF. The CDR3 DNA follows: TGTGCCAGCAGCTTGCGGCCCAGGGAGACCCAGTACTTC.

The chain links TRBV2 to TRBJ2-7, with TRBD2 as a possible D gene (5 bases). The CDR3 is 13 amino acids. Trimming left V 4 bases short and J 3 bases short, with 10 bases between. Looked up from germline, CDR1 is SNHLY and CDR2 is FYNNEI. This CDR3 reads CASSVERLYEQYF. CDR3 in DNA: TGTGCCAGCAGTGTTGAGCGGCTCTACGAGCAGTACTTC.

This rearrangement joins TRBV5-4 to TRBJ1-1; the D gene is possibly TRBD1 (6 bases). V dropped 3 bases and J dropped 4 bases, with 22 bases sitting between them. CDR3 length equals 17 residues. Germline V gene lookup returns CDR1 SGHNT and CDR2 YYREEE (reference sequence). The CDR3 nucleotides are TGTGCCAGCAGCTCCCCGGGACAAACCAATCTTCCCACTGAAGCTTTCTTT. Residues: CASSSPGQTNLPTEAFF.

V gene TRBV12-3 or TRBV12-4 combines with J gene TRBJ2-7; D gene ambiguous. This CDR3 has 13 amino acids. Trimming shortened V by 7 bases and J by 2 bases, and 12 bases separated the two germline ends. The CDR3 DNA follows: TGTGCCAGCACCTCCGGGCCAGCCTACGAGCAGTACTTC. This sequence encodes CASTSGPAYEQYF.

This clonotype was observed a few times. The chain links TRBV14 to TRBJ1-2; 8 nucleotides agree with TRBD1. In germline, CDR1 is SGHDN, CDR2 FVKESK. The CDR3 contains 16 residues. The trim removed 1 base at V and 7 bases at J, leaving 11 bases unmatched. CDR3 protein: CASSQGIAGGAGGYTF. The CDR3 coding sequence is TGTGCCAGCAGCCAAGGGATCGCAGGGGGCGCGGGTGGCTACACCTTC.

This clonotype was seen more than once but under ten times. One junction end disagrees with the germline gene, perhaps due to a read error. The rearrangement joins TRBV7-7 to TRBJ2-1, with a possible D match to TRBD1 (6 bases). The CDR3 runs to 15 residues. Germline assignment: CDR1 SSHAT and CDR2 FNYEAQ (reference sequence). CDR3 in amino acids: CASSKQGGTYNEQFF. Written as DNA, the CDR3 is TGTGCTAGCAGTAAACAGGGTGGAACCTACAATGAGCAGTTCTTC. Full variable domain (remainder filled in from reference TRBV7-7 and TRBJ2-1): GAGVSQSPRYKVTKRGQDVTLRCDPISSHATLYWYQQALGQGPEFLTYFNYEAQPDKSGLPSDRFSAERPEGSISTLTIQRTEQRDSAMYRCASSKQGGTYNEQFFGPGTRLTVL.

The chain carries TRBV5-1 and TRBJ2-5; 10 bases fit TRBD2. The CDR3 is 16 residues long. Unmatched junction bases numbered 6, after V lost 4 bases and J lost 0 bases. CDR1 and CDR2 from the germline V gene are SGHRS and YFSETQ. The CDR3 bases are TGCGCCAGCAGCAAGTATAGCGGGGGGAACCAAGAGACCCAGTACTTC. It yields the protein CASSKYSGGNQETQYF.

This clonotype appeared a few times. The chain employs TRBV5-5 and TRBJ1-6, with D maybe TRBD1 (6 bases). The germline V and J ends were trimmed by 0 bases and 14 bases, with 15 bases remaining between them. The CDR3 totals 14 residues. The germline CDR1 and CDR2 sequences are SGHKS and YYEKEE (reference sequence). The CDR3 DNA is TGTGCCAGCAGCTTGGAACAGGGTCTTGCGACCCTCCACTTT. This translates into CASSLEQGLATLHF.

This clonotype was counted between two and nine times. J is TRBJ2-1 and V is TRBV2, with D unclear. Per germline, CDR1 SNHLY and CDR2 FYNNEI. V was pared by 7 bases and J by 4 bases, with 11 bases between. CDR3 length equals 13 residues. CDR3 DNA: TGTGCCAGCAAGTCTCGCTTATACAATGAGCAGTTCTTC. Translation: CASKSRLYNEQFF.

The chain employs TRBV2 and TRBJ2-3; 7 bases line up with TRBD2. CDR3 size: 14 residues. V dropped 7 bases and J dropped 8; count of bases not matched to a gene: 12. From germline, CDR1 is SNHLY and CDR2 FYNNEI. The CDR3 loop reads CASNPLAVGSTQYF. CDR3 nucleotide sequence: TGTGCCAGCAACCCTCTAGCGGTGGGGAGTACGCAGTATTTT.

This clonotype is labeled as medium-sized. CDR3 residues: CASSRGPTSTEAFF. CDR3 coding DNA: TGTGCCAGCAGCCGGGGACCGACCTCCACTGAAGCTTTCTTT. V is TRBV12-3 or TRBV12-4 and J is TRBJ1-1; D possibly corresponds to TRBD1 (5 bases). The V end lost 6 bases, the J end lost 4 bases, and 15 bases lay between the germline ends. CDR3 length equals 14 residues.

V and J are TRBV11-1 and TRBJ2-1; 15 nucleotides agree with TRBD2. The CDR3 extends over 15 amino acids. V trimming: 4 bases; J trimming: 10 bases; junction bases outside the gene matches: 5. In germline, CDR1 is SGHAT, CDR2 FQDESV (reference sequence). In DNA, the CDR3 is TGTGCCAGCAGCTCCGGACTAGCGGGGGGGCGCGAGCAGTTCTTC. Amino acid sequence: CASSSGLAGGREQFF.

This clonotype has just a few counts. The genes are TRBV6-5 and TRBJ1-6, with D hard to call. Germline loops: CDR1 MNHEY, CDR2 SVGAGI. V lost 2 bases and J lost 5, with 16 bases in between. The CDR3 covers 17 residues. DNA for the CDR3: TGTGCCAGCAGTTACGGGCTTAAGTCACTGCATAATTCACCCCTCCACTTT. Translated, it gives CASSYGLKSLHNSPLHF.

The CDR3 sequence: CASSDRGGADTQYF. In nucleotides, the CDR3 is TGCGCCAGCAGTGACCGGGGAGGGGCAGATACGCAGTATTTT. The chain links TRBV10-1 to TRBJ2-3, with 7 bases matching TRBD2. Germline CDR1 reads WNHNN; CDR2 reads SYGVQD (reference sequence). J was trimmed by 4 bases and V by 3 bases; bases with no gene match: 4. The CDR3 has 14 residues.

This clonotype was counted a few times. The V gene is TRBV6-1, the J gene TRBJ1-3; D may be TRBD1 (5 bases). Germline V gene lookup returns CDR1 MNHNS and CDR2 SASEGT. This CDR3 region has 14 residues. The V end was cut by 3 bases, the J end by 4 bases, with 10 bases between. The CDR3 loop reads CASSEGPGGNTIYF. Written as DNA, the CDR3 is TGTGCCAGCAGTGAGGGGCCTGGGGGAAACACCATATATTTT.

This clonotype turned up a few times. The chain joins TRBV27 to TRBJ2-1, with D possibly TRBD1 on 5 matching bases. This CDR3 contains 14 residues. V shed 0 bases and J shed 4 bases, with 7 bases lying between them. Germline V gives CDR1 MNHEY, CDR2 SMNVEV (reference sequence). CDR3 nucleotides: TGTGCCAGCAGTTTATCGGACAAATACAATGAGCAGTTCTTC. Residues: CASSLSDKYNEQFF.

V usage is TRBV6-1 and J usage is TRBJ2-2; 8 nucleotides match TRBD1. Germline V gives CDR1 MNHNS, CDR2 SASEGT. V lost 6 bases, J lost 1 base, and 1 base stayed unmatched. The CDR3 is 14 residues long. Here the CDR3 reads CASRQGGNTGELFF. The CDR3 bases are TGTGCCAGCAGACAGGGGGGGAACACCGGGGAGCTGTTTTTT.

The sample holds a few counts of this clonotype. The chain employs TRBV10-3 and TRBJ2-2; 12 nucleotides line up with TRBD1. This CDR3 has 16 amino acids. J gave up 7 bases and V 3 bases, and 6 bases lay outside the gene matches. The germline gives CDR1 ENHRY, CDR2 SYGVKD. CDR3 coding DNA: TGTGCCATCAGTGAAGGGACAGGGGGCTCGGGCGGGGAGCTGTTTTTT. It translates to CAISEGTGGSGGELFF.

This rearrangement joins TRBV30 to TRBJ1-1, with a possible D match to TRBD1 (5 bases). V was pared by 8 bases and J by 7 bases, with 20 bases between. There are 13 residues in the CDR3. Germline V gene data show CDR1 as GTSNPN and CDR2 as SVGIG (reference sequence). The CDR3, as DNA: TGTGCCCGAACCACCAGAATGGGGGGTGAAGCTTTCTTT. It specifies CARTTRMGGEAFF.